These 32 T cell receptor beta chains were sequenced from one sample in a study of blood T cell repertoires in COVID-19. The assay was immunoSEQ multiplex PCR, and TCRdb's table has in-frame clones only and misses some. Of about 440,000 clones in the sample, about 90% were seen once. Sequencing used PBMCs or T cells enriched from blood (not recorded which). These receptors were taken from a man aged 18 to 29 who had recovered from COVID-19.

This chain uses TRBV29-1 with TRBJ2-1, with D maybe TRBD1 (6 bases). This CDR3 has 11 amino acids. V was shortened by 4 bases and J by 6 bases, with 7 bases between the two germline ends. CDR1 and CDR2 (germline): SQVTM, ANQGSEA. The CDR3 sequence: CSVGTVNEQFF. Written as DNA, the CDR3 is TGCAGCGTTGGGACAGTCAATGAGCAGTTCTTC.

The chain uses TRBV3-1 (or the pseudogene TRBV3-2) and TRBJ2-1, with 7 bases lining up with TRBD2. The trim removed 3 bases at V and 9 bases at J, leaving 2 bases unmatched. Germline loops: CDR1 LGHDT, CDR2 YNNKEL (reference sequence). There are 12 residues in the CDR3. The CDR3 coding sequence is TGTGCCAGCAGCCATGCTAGCGGTGAGCAGTTCTTC. The encoded protein is CASSHASGEQFF.

The CDR3 here is CASSTTSPQGAVQYF. DNA for the CDR3: TGTGCCAGTAGTACCACAAGCCCCCAGGGGGCTGTGCAGTACTTC. The genes are TRBV19 and TRBJ2-7, with TRBD1 matching over 8 bases. The length of the CDR3 is 15 residues. Germline CDR1 and CDR2: LNHDA and SQIVND (reference sequence). With 4 bases clipped from V and 9 bases from J, the junction kept 14 bases outside the gene matches.

The CDR3 DNA reads TGTGCCAGCGGCGACCCGGGACTGGGATCAACATTCGGGGAGCTGTTTTTT. This translates into CASGDPGLGSTFGELFF. This chain links TRBV3-1 (or the pseudogene TRBV3-2) with TRBJ2-2; a weak D match, TRBD2 (6 bases). The CDR3 has 17 residues. From germline, CDR1 is LGHDT and CDR2 YNNKEL (reference sequence). Between the trimmed V and J ends, which lost 8 bases and 7 bases, there was a span of 26 bases.

The chain carries TRBV6-5 and TRBJ1-2; D perhaps matches TRBD1 (5 bases). Germline V gene lookup returns CDR1 MNHEY and CDR2 SVGAGI. The CDR3 is made up of 13 amino acids. Trimming shortened V by 5 bases and J by 8 bases, and 15 bases separated the two germline ends. In DNA form, the CDR3 reads TGTGCCAGCAGTCAGGGCCAGGGAGGCGGCTACACCTTC. Protein sequence: CASSQGQGGGYTF.

The chain recombines TRBV7-9 with TRBJ1-1; 7 bases are a match to TRBD1. Looked up from germline, CDR1 is SEHNR and CDR2 is FQNEAQ (reference sequence). V gave up 5 bases and J gave up 2 bases; unmatched junction bases: 11. The CDR3 is 16 amino acids. CDR3 DNA sequence: TGTGCCAGCAGCGAGTCACTGGGACAGCCAAACACTGAAGCTTTCTTT. This gives the protein CASSESLGQPNTEAFF.

The chain is built from TRBV7-9 and TRBJ1-2; TRBD1 matches 7 bases. This CDR3 has 14 residues. Germline values: CDR1 SEHNR, CDR2 FQNEAQ (reference sequence). V lost 4 bases, J lost 1 base, and 3 bases stayed unmatched. For the CDR3, the DNA is TGTGCCAGCAGCTCCGGACAGGTTAACTATGGCTACACCTTC. Its protein is CASSSGQVNYGYTF.

This clone was seen once. The chain combines TRBV4-1 with TRBJ1-1, with 7 bases aligning to TRBD1. CDR1 and CDR2 from the germline V gene are MGHRA and YSYEKL. There are 15 residues in the CDR3. V lost 5 bases and J lost 1; bases outside the gene matches: 7. The DNA of the CDR3 is TGCGCCAGCAGCTCTCGTCAGGGGGAGAACACTGAAGCTTTCTTT. Protein sequence: CASSSRQGENTEAFF.

The chain couples TRBV19 to TRBJ2-1; the match to TRBD2 covers 9 bases. J gave up 2 bases and V 5 bases, and 4 bases lay outside the gene matches. The CDR3 is 15 amino acids. Germline loops: CDR1 LNHDA, CDR2 SQIVND (reference sequence). CDR3 nucleotides: TGTGCCAGTAGTGTAGCGGGAGATCCCTACAATGAGCAGTTCTTC. Translated, it gives CASSVAGDPYNEQFF.

The chain joins TRBV5-1 to TRBJ2-1; 11 bases are shared with TRBD2. V lost 5 bases to trimming and J lost 4 bases; unmatched junction nucleotides: 8. CDR1 and CDR2 from the germline V gene are SGHRS and YFSETQ. The CDR3 runs 16 residues. CDR3 region: CASRGTSGENYNEQFF. CDR3 coding DNA: TGCGCCAGCAGAGGGACTAGCGGAGAAAATTACAATGAGCAGTTCTTC.

The chain carries TRBV27 and TRBJ1-2; D is unresolved. Germline assignment: CDR1 MNHEY and CDR2 SMNVEV (reference sequence). The V and J ends lost 8 bases and 5 bases respectively, with 27 bases between them. The CDR3 consists of 17 residues. The CDR3 spells CASRVFASDLVTYGYTF. The CDR3 coding sequence is TGTGCCAGCCGGGTCTTCGCGTCGGACTTAGTTACATATGGCTACACCTTC.

This clone has only one observation. The chain carries TRBV5-1 and TRBJ2-7, with TRBD2 matching 7 bases. This CDR3 has 12 amino acids. With 2 bases clipped from V and 4 bases from J, the junction kept 0 bases outside the gene matches. CDR1 is SGHRS and CDR2 is YFSETQ in the germline V gene. The CDR3 spells CASSFGGYEQYF. CDR3 nucleotides: TGCGCCAGCAGCTTCGGGGGGTACGAGCAGTACTTC. The full variable domain, its missing parts supplied by reference TRBV5-1 and TRBJ2-7, is KAGVTQTPRYLIKTRGQQVTLSCSPISGHRSVSWYQQTPGQGLQFLFEYFSETQRNKGNFPGRFSGRQFSNSRSEMNVSTLELGDSALYLCASSFGGYEQYFGPGTRLTVT.

The genes are TRBV5-1 and TRBJ2-2; possible D gene TRBD1, 5 bases. CDR3 length: 14 residues. Germline V CDR1 and CDR2: SGHRS, YFSETQ. Trimming removed 2 bases from V and 1 base from J, with 6 bases in between. CDR3 protein: CASSFGQNTGELFF. The CDR3 DNA reads as TGCGCCAGCAGCTTTGGACAGAACACCGGGGAGCTGTTTTTT.

This clone has a single count. The chain couples TRBV5-1 to TRBJ1-1, with D unresolved. Trimming pared 2 bases from V and 1 base from J, leaving 6 bases between. The CDR3 runs to 13 residues. The germline V gene has CDR1 SGHRS and CDR2 YFSETQ. CDR3 region: CASSLRGNTEAFF. CDR3 DNA: TGCGCCAGCAGCTTACGGGGGAACACTGAAGCTTTCTTT.

The chain links TRBV7-9 to TRBJ2-7, with TRBD2 as a possible D gene (6 bases). The CDR3 sequence is 12 residues long. Trimming stripped 5 bases from V and 11 bases from J, with 16 bases between. Germline V CDR1 and CDR2: SEHNR, FQNEAQ (reference sequence). The CDR3 region has the DNA TGTGCCAGCAGCCAAAGGGCGGGGTTTGAGTACTTC. It yields the protein CASSQRAGFEYF.

This chain connects TRBV11-3 to TRBJ1-2; D gene unclear. In germline, CDR1 is SGHNT, CDR2 YENEEA. This CDR3 contains 16 residues. V was clipped by 5 bases and J by 4 bases, with 20 bases between them. The DNA for the CDR3 is TGTGCCAGCAGCCCTATTTCGGGGTCGGTAACCTATGGCTACACCTTC. Protein sequence: CASSPISGSVTYGYTF.

This rearrangement joins TRBV18 to TRBJ1-1; D is ambiguous. Trimming pared 3 bases from V and 0 bases from J, leaving 5 bases between. The V gene's germline CDR1 is KGHSH and CDR2 LQKENI. The CDR3 covers 13 residues. Here the CDR3 reads CASSPRMNTEAFF. CDR3 nucleotides: TGTGCCAGCTCACCGAGAATGAACACTGAAGCTTTCTTT.

This clone was observed a handful of times. This rearrangement joins TRBV27 to TRBJ1-2; a possible D gene is TRBD1 (6 bases). Germline V gene lookup returns CDR1 MNHEY and CDR2 SMNVEV (reference sequence). V lost 6 bases, J lost 0 bases, and 11 bases lay in between. The CDR3 has 14 amino acids. CDR3 nucleotides: TGTGCCAGCAGCCCGGACAGTCCTAACTATGGCTACACCTTC. Amino acids: CASSPDSPNYGYTF.

This chain links TRBV6-5 with TRBJ1-1; D uncertain. Germline CDR1 is MNHEY and CDR2 is SVGAGI. The CDR3 covers 15 residues. V lost 2 bases and J lost 1, with 11 bases in between. The CDR3 region is CASSYAASENTEAFF. The CDR3 coding sequence is TGTGCCAGCAGTTACGCGGCTTCCGAGAACACTGAAGCTTTCTTT.

The rearrangement uses TRBV5-4 and TRBJ2-1; 13 bases agree with TRBD2. The CDR3 has 17 residues. Unmatched junction bases numbered 15, after V lost 9 bases and J lost 6 bases. Germline V gene lookup returns CDR1 SGHNT and CDR2 YYREEE (reference sequence). The CDR3 sequence is CATLDPGLAGIGNEQFF. Here the CDR3 DNA reads TGTGCCACGCTGGATCCGGGACTAGCGGGAATCGGCAATGAGCAGTTCTTC.

The chain employs TRBV6-1 and TRBJ1-2; D is uncertain. Germline CDR1 MNHNS, CDR2 SASEGT. This CDR3 is built from 16 residues. The germline V and J ends were trimmed by 4 bases and 2 bases, with 17 bases remaining between them. CDR3 sequence: CASSGSSRATNYGYTF. The CDR3 DNA follows: TGTGCCAGCAGTGGTAGCAGCCGAGCTACGAACTATGGCTACACCTTC.

The rearrangement joins TRBV27 to TRBJ1-2; D possibly corresponds to TRBD1 (6 bases). Germline CDR1 MNHEY, CDR2 SMNVEV (reference sequence). With 3 bases removed from V and 4 bases from J, the gap between germline ends came to 12 bases. The CDR3 has 14 residues. As DNA, the CDR3 is TGTGCCAGCAGTTTTCAAGGGGGTAGCTATGGCTACACCTTC. It translates to CASSFQGGSYGYTF.

The genes are TRBV30 and TRBJ1-4; TRBD1 is a possible D gene (6 bases). Germline values: CDR1 GTSNPN, CDR2 SVGIG (reference sequence). CDR3 length equals 15 residues. Trimming took 0 bases from V and 7 from J, leaving 15 bases between them. CDR3 residues: CAWSVGGRGSEKLFF. The CDR3 DNA sequence: TGTGCCTGGAGTGTCGGCGGCAGGGGAAGTGAAAAACTGTTTTTT.

V and J are TRBV3-1 (or the pseudogene TRBV3-2) and TRBJ2-2, with 7 bases identical to TRBD2. Germline values: CDR1 LGHDT, CDR2 YNNKEL (reference sequence). The length of the CDR3 is 15 residues. With V trimmed by 4 bases and J by 2 bases, 4 bases remained unmatched. CDR3 sequence (DNA): TGTGCCAGCAGCCGATGGGACTACAACACCGGGGAGCTGTTTTTT. Translated, it gives CASSRWDYNTGELFF.

The CDR3, as DNA: TGCGCCAGCAGCCATTCACCGGGACAGCGAAATCAAAACTATGGCTACACCTTC. This encodes CASSHSPGQRNQNYGYTF. The rearrangement uses TRBV4-1 and TRBJ1-2; 7 positions match TRBD1. V lost 3 bases and J lost 2; bases outside the gene matches: 15. This CDR3 region has 18 residues. Germline CDR1 MGHRA, CDR2 YSYEKL.

This rearrangement joins TRBV12-3 or TRBV12-4 to TRBJ1-5; D is unresolved. Trimming took 6 bases from V and 9 from J, leaving 12 bases between them. The CDR3 length is 12 residues. CDR3 loop: CASSPTAGPQHF. DNA of the CDR3: TGTGCCAGCAGCCCAACAGCAGGGCCCCAGCATTTT.

The rearrangement uses TRBV27 and TRBJ1-2, with 7 bases lining up with TRBD1. Germline V CDR1 and CDR2: MNHEY, SMNVEV (reference sequence). The CDR3 contains 13 residues. V gave up 5 bases and J gave up 8 bases; unmatched junction bases: 8. CDR3 nucleotides: TGTGCCAGCAGTCGACAGGGAATAATGGGCTACACCTTC. Protein product: CASSRQGIMGYTF.

The CDR3 is CASSLAGARNTEAFF. CDR3 in DNA: TGTGCCAGCAGCTTAGCCGGTGCAAGGAACACTGAAGCTTTCTTT. The V and J genes are TRBV7-9 and TRBJ1-1, with D hard to call. Deletions cut 0 bases from V and 1 base from J, with 9 bases between. Germline values: CDR1 SEHNR, CDR2 FQNEAQ (reference sequence). This CDR3 has 15 amino acids. Filled out from reference TRBV7-9 and TRBJ1-1, the complete variable domain reads DTGVSQNPRHKITKRGQNVTFRCDPISEHNRLYWYRQTLGQGPEFLTYFQNEAQLEKSRLLSDRFSAERPKGSFSTLEIQRTEQGDSAMYLCASSLAGARNTEAFFGQGTRLTVV.

This clone was recorded once. The J gene is TRBJ1-1, the V gene TRBV27; D is possibly TRBD1 (6 bases). Germline V gives CDR1 MNHEY, CDR2 SMNVEV (reference sequence). The CDR3 contains 13 residues. V was pared by 8 bases and J by 6 bases, with 16 bases between. The CDR3 DNA is TGTGCCAGCGTTGGGGGCGCCGACTCTGAAGCTTTCTTT. Its protein product is CASVGGADSEAFF.

This chain uses TRBV6-5 with TRBJ1-5; D call uncertain. With 8 bases removed from V and 0 bases from J, the gap between germline ends came to 8 bases. CDR3 length: 13 residues. The germline V gene encodes CDR1 MNHEY and CDR2 SVGAGI. The DNA of the CDR3 is TGTGCCAGCCAGTTTCATAGCAATCAGCCCCAGCATTTT. Translating gives CASQFHSNQPQHF.

The gene calls are TRBV6-4 and TRBJ1-1; D ambiguous. CDR1 and CDR2 from the germline V gene are MRHNA and SNTAGT. This CDR3 spans 13 amino acids. The V and J ends lost 6 bases and 0 bases respectively, with 8 bases between them. CDR3 residues: CASRRAVNTEAFF. In DNA, the CDR3 is TGTGCCAGCAGGAGGGCGGTGAACACTGAAGCTTTCTTT.

The V and J genes are TRBV9 and TRBJ2-7; 10 bases map to TRBD1. CDR3 length: 13 residues. The ends lost 2 bases at V and 4 bases at J; junction bases unmatched: 0. The germline gives CDR1 SGDLS, CDR2 YYNGEE. CDR3: CASSVDRGYEQYF. CDR3 sequence (DNA): TGTGCCAGCAGCGTGGACAGGGGGTACGAGCAGTACTTC.